The 13 T cell receptor beta chains below were found in one sample sequenced in a study of T-cell reconstitution after alpha-beta-depleted transplantation in children. Preparation of the TCRbeta library used unique molecular identifiers. A single record per CDR3 protein comes from TCRdb applying MiXCR to the PCR reads. The sample records about 360,000 distinct CDR3 sequences, about 14% being singletons. The sequencing used PBMCs, collected from the stem cell graft. The receptors originated from a human donor who donated a stem cell graft to a child with Fanconi anemia.

This clonotype was seen a few times. The chain recombines TRBV5-1 with TRBJ2-3, with 11 positions matching TRBD2. Germline lookup yields CDR1 SGHRS and CDR2 YFSETQ. V lost 1 base and J lost 6; bases outside the gene matches: 4. This CDR3 has 15 amino acids. The CDR3 is CASSLLAGGQDTQYF. The CDR3 bases are TGCGCCAGCAGCTTGCTAGCGGGGGGTCAGGATACGCAGTATTTT. Using reference TRBV5-1 and TRBJ2-3 for the parts outside the CDR3, the full variable domain is KAGVTQTPRYLIKTRGQQVTLSCSPISGHRSVSWYQQTPGQGLQFLFEYFSETQRNKGNFPGRFSGRQFSNSRSEMNVSTLELGDSALYLCASSLLAGGQDTQYFGPGTRLTVL.

This clonotype was found many times. The chain uses TRBV25-1 and TRBJ2-5; D is ambiguous. This CDR3 contains 14 residues. The germline V and J ends were trimmed by 5 bases and 1 base, with 11 bases remaining between them. The germline gives CDR1 MGHDK, CDR2 SYGVNS. CDR3 coding DNA: TGTGCCAGCAGTAGCTCGTACAGCCAAGAGACCCAGTACTTC. It codes for CASSSSYSQETQYF.

This clonotype was observed at least ten times. CDR3 nucleotide sequence: TGTGCCAGCAGTTTCTTAATGAACACTGAAGCTTTCTTT. It encodes CASSFLMNTEAFF. This chain connects TRBV12-3 or TRBV12-4 to TRBJ1-1, with D uncertain. The CDR3 is 13 residues long. V gave up 3 bases and J gave up 0 bases, with 5 bases separating them.

The chain is built from TRBV12-3 or TRBV12-4 and TRBJ2-1; unclear D gene. Trimming shortened V by 6 bases and J by 8 bases, and 11 bases separated the two germline ends. The CDR3 spans 12 residues. CDR3 bases: TGTGCCAGCAGGTCCCTTTCTGATGAGCAGTTCTTC. Protein product: CASRSLSDEQFF.

J is TRBJ2-1 and V is TRBV25-1; 11 bases line up with TRBD1. Germline V gives CDR1 MGHDK, CDR2 SYGVNS. V shed 3 bases and J 10 bases; nucleotides not matched to a gene: 8. The CDR3 runs to 15 residues. The CDR3 loop reads CASSEPRTGGKEQFF. The CDR3 DNA follows: TGTGCCAGCAGTGAGCCCCGGACAGGGGGCAAAGAGCAGTTCTTC.

This clonotype was seen only a few times. The genes are TRBV5-7 and TRBJ1-2; the D gene is possibly TRBD1 (5 bases). TRBV5-7 is flagged as an ORF with uncertain function. V gave up 5 bases and J gave up 7 bases, with 15 bases separating them. The CDR3 covers 13 residues. The CDR3 loop is CASRGPQESGYTF. The DNA of the CDR3 is TGTGCCAGCAGGGGACCGCAGGAGTCTGGCTACACCTTC.

The chain has TRBV5-1 and TRBJ1-1; weak D call: TRBD1 (5 bases). The germline V and J ends were trimmed by 9 bases and 1 base, with 13 bases remaining between them. This CDR3 has 13 residues. Looked up from germline, CDR1 is SGHRS and CDR2 is YFSETQ. Here the CDR3 DNA reads TGCGCCACCTCGTGGGGGGAGAACACTGAAGCTTTCTTT. Its protein is CATSWGENTEAFF.

This clonotype was detected ten times or more. CDR3 region: CASSSLDSDNSPLHF. In DNA, the CDR3 is TGTGCCAGCAGCTCCCTGGACAGTGATAATTCACCCCTCCACTTT. J is TRBJ1-6 and V is TRBV5-6, with D possibly matching TRBD1 (6 bases). CDR1 SGHDT and CDR2 YYEEEE come from the germline V gene. With 3 bases removed from V and 5 bases from J, the gap between germline ends came to 12 bases. The CDR3 covers 15 residues.

The table lists this clonotype with a few counts. The CDR3 nucleotides are TGCGCCAGCAGCTTCTCGACTAGCGGGGGGGATGGTGACGAGCAGTTCTTC. As protein: CASSFSTSGGDGDEQFF. V usage is TRBV4-3 and J usage is TRBJ2-1, with 14 bases that match TRBD2. V lost 5 bases and J lost 10; bases outside the gene matches: 13. The CDR3 sequence is 17 residues long. Germline V CDR1 and CDR2: LGHNA, YSLEER.

The V gene is TRBV28, the J gene TRBJ1-4; D call uncertain. Germline V gives CDR1 MDHEN, CDR2 SYDVKM. V lost 4 bases and J lost 8, with 14 bases in between. The CDR3 has 14 residues. CDR3 DNA sequence: TGTGCCAGCAGTTCCCCCCGGAGGAACGAAAAACTGTTTTTT. The encoded protein is CASSSPRRNEKLFF.

The V and J genes are TRBV29-1 and TRBJ1-1; unclear D gene. CDR3 length: 11 residues. The germline gives CDR1 SQVTM, CDR2 ANQGSEA. Trimming shortened V by 4 bases and J by 4 bases, and 7 bases separated the two germline ends. The CDR3 is CSVVFSTEAFF. Here the CDR3 DNA reads TGCAGCGTTGTTTTCAGCACTGAAGCTTTCTTT.

This clonotype has ten or more counts. The chain has TRBV6-5 and TRBJ2-7; D is uncertain. The CDR3 totals 11 residues. CDR1 MNHEY and CDR2 SVGAGI come from the germline V gene. Trimming removed 8 bases at V and 3 bases at J, with 8 bases between. The CDR3 loop is CASFNGYEQYV. The CDR3 nucleotides read TGTGCCAGCTTTAACGGCTACGAGCAGTACGTC.

The V gene is TRBV5-5, the J gene TRBJ1-1; D not certain. Trimming took off 0 bases at V and 1 base at J, with 7 bases between the two ends. CDR1 and CDR2 from the germline V gene are SGHKS and YYEKEE (reference sequence). The CDR3 contains 14 residues. The CDR3 here is CASSLDWGNTEAFF. The CDR3 DNA reads as TGTGCCAGCAGCTTGGATTGGGGGAACACTGAAGCTTTCTTT.